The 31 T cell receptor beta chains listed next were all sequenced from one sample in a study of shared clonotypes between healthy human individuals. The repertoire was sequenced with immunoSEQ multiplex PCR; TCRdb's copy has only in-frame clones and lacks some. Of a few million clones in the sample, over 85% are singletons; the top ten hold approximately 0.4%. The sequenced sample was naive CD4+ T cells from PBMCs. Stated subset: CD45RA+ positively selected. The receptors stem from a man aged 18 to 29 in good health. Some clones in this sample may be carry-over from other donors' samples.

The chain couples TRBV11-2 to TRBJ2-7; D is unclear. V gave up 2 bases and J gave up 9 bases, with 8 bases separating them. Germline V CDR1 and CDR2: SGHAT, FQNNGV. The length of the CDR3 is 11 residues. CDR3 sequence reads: CASSLNIGQYF. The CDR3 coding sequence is TGTGCCAGCAGCTTAAATATCGGGCAGTACTTC.

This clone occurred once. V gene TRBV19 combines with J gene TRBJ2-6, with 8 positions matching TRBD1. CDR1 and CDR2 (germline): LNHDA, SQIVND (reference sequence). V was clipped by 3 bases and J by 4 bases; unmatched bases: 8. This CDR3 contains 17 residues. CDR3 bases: TGTGCCAGTAGTATTAGTCAGGGGGCCTCAGGGGCCAACGTCCTGACTTTC. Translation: CASSISQGASGANVLTF.

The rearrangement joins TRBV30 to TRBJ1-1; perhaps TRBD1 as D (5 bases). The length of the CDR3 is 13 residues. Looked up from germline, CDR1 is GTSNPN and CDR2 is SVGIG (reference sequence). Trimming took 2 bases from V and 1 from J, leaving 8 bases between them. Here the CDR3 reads CAWSKTENTEAFF. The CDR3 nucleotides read TGTGCCTGGAGTAAGACAGAGAACACTGAAGCTTTCTTT.

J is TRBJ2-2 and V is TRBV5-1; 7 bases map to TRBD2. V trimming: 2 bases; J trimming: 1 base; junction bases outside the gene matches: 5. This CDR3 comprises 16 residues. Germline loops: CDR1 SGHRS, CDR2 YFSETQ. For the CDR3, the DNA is TGCGCCAGCAGCTTCCTAAGCGGGGTGAACACCGGGGAGCTGTTTTTT. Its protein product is CASSFLSGVNTGELFF.

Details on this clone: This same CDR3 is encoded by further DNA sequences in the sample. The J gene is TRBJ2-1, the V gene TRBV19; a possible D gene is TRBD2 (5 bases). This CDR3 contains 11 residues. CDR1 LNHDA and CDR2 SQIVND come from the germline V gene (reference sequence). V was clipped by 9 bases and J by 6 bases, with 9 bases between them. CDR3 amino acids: CASRTGNEQFF. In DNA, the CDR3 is TGTGCCAGCCGGACTGGCAATGAGCAGTTCTTC.

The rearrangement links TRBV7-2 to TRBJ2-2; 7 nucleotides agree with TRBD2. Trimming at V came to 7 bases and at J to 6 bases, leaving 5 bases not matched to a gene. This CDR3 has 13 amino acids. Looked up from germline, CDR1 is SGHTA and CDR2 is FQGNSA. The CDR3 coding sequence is TGTGCCAGCACCCGCCGGGGGGCCGGGGAGCTGTTTTTT. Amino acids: CASTRRGAGELFF.

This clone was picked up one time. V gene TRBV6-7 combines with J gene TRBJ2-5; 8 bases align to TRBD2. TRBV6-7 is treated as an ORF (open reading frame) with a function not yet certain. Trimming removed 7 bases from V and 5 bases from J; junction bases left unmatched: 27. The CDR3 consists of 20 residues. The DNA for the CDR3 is TGTGCCAGCATACGGCCCCGGAATAGACTAGCGCCAGACGTAGATGAGACCCAGTACTTC. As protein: CASIRPRNRLAPDVDETQYF.

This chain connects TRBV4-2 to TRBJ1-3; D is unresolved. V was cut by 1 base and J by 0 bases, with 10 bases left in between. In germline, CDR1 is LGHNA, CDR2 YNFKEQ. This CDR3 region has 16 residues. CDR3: CASSQGLQYSGNTIYF. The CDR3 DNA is TGTGCCAGCAGCCAAGGTCTCCAGTACTCTGGAAACACCATATATTTT.

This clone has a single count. CDR3: CASSSGRDEQYF. In DNA form, the CDR3 reads TGTGCCAGCAGCTCGGGACGGGACGAGCAGTACTTC. V gene TRBV11-3 combines with J gene TRBJ2-7; D assignment may be TRBD1 or TRBD2 (5 bases each). The CDR3 loop spans 12 amino acids. Deletions cut 4 bases from V and 5 bases from J, with 9 bases between. Germline loops: CDR1 SGHNT, CDR2 YENEEA.

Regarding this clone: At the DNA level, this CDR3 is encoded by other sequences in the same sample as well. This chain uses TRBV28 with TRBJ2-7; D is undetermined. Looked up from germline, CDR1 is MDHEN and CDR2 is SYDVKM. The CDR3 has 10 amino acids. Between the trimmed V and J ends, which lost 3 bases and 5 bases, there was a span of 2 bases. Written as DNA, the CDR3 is TGTGCCAGCAGTTTTCACGAGCAGTACTTC. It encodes CASSFHEQYF.

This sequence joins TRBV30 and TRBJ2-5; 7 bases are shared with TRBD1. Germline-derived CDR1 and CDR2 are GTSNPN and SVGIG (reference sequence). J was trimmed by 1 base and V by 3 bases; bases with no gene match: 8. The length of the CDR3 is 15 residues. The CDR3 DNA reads TGTGCCTGGAGACCCTCCGGGACAGTCCAAGAGACCCAGTACTTC. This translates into CAWRPSGTVQETQYF.

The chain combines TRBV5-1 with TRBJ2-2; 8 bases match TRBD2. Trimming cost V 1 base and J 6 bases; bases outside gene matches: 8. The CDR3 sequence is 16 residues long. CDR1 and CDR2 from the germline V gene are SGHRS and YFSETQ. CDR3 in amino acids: CASSLTGLVLAGELFF. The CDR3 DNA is TGCGCCAGCAGCTTGACGGGACTAGTTTTAGCCGGGGAGCTGTTTTTT.

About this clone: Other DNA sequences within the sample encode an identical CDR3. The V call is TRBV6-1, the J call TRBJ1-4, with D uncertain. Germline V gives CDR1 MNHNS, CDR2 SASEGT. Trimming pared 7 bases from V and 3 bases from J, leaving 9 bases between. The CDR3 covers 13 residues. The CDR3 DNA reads TGTGCCAGCAAACGTGGGCCTAATGAAAAACTGTTTTTT. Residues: CASKRGPNEKLFF.

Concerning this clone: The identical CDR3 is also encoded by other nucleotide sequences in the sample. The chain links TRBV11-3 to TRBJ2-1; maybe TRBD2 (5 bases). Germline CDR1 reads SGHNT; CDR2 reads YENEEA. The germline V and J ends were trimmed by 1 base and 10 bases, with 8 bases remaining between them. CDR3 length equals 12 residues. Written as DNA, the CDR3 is TGTGCCAGCAGCTTAGGAGGGAGCGAGCAGTTCTTC. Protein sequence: CASSLGGSEQFF.

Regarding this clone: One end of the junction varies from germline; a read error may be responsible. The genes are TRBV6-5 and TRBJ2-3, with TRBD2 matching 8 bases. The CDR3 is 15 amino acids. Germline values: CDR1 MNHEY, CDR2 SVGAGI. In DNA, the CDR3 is TGTGCCAGCTCCATACAGTGGACTAGCACAGATATGCAGTATTTT. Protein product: CASSIQWTSTDMQYF.

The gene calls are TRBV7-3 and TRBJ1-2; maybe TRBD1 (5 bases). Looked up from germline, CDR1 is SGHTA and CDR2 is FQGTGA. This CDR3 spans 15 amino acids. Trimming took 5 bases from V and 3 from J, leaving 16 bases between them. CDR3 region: CASSPQPGGDYGYTF. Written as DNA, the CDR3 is TGTGCCAGCAGCCCCCAACCGGGGGGTGACTATGGCTACACCTTC.

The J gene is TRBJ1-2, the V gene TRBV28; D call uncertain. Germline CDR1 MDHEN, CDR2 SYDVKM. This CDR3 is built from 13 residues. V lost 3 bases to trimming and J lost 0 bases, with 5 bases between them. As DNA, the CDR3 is TGTGCCAGCAGTTTTGCGGCTAACTATGGCTACACCTTC. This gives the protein CASSFAANYGYTF.

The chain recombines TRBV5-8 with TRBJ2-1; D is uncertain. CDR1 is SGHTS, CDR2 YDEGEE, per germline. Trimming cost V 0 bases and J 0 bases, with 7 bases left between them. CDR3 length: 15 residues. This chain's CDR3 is CASSLEASSYNEQFF. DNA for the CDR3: TGTGCCAGCAGCTTGGAGGCTAGCTCCTACAATGAGCAGTTCTTC.

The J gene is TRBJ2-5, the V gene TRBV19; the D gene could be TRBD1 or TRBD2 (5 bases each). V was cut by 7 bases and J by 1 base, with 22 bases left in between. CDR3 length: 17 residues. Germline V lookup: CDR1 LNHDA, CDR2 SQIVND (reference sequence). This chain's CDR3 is CASTSPGGPRGQETQYF. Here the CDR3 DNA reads TGTGCCAGTACTTCCCCCGGCGGGCCGAGGGGCCAAGAGACCCAGTACTTC.

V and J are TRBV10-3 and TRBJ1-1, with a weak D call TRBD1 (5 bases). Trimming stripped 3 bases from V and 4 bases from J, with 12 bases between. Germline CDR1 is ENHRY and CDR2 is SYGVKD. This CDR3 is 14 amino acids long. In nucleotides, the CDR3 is TGTGCCATCAGTGACTCGGGGGTCAGCACTGAAGCTTTCTTT. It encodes CAISDSGVSTEAFF.

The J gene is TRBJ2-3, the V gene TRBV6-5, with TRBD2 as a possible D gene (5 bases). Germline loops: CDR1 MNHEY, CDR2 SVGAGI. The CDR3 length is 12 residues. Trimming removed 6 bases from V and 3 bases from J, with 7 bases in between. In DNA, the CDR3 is TGTGCCAGCAGAACTAGAACAGATACGCAGTATTTT. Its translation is CASRTRTDTQYF.

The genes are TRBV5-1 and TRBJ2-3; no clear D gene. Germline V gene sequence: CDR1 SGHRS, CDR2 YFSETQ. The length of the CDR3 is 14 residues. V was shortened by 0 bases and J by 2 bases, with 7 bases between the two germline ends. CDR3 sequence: CASSLDAPTDTQYF. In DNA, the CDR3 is TGCGCCAGCAGCTTGGATGCCCCCACAGATACGCAGTATTTT.

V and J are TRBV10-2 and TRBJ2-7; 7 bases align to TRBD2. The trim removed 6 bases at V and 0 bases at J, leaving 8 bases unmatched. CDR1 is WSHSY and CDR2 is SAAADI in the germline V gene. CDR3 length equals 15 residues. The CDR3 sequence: CASRPVGGDSYEQYF. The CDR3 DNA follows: TGCGCCAGCAGGCCTGTGGGAGGGGACTCCTACGAGCAGTACTTC.

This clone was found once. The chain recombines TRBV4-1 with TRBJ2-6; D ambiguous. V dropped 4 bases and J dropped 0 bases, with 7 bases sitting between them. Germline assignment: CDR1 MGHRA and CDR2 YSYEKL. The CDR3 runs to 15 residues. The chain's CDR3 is CASSPGFSGANVLTF. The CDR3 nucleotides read TGCGCCAGCAGCCCTGGGTTCTCTGGGGCCAACGTCCTGACTTTC.

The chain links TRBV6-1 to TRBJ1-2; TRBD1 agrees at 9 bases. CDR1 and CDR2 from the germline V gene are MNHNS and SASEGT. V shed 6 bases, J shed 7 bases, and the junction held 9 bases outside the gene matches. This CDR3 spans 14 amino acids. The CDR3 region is CASRDGQGFGGYTF. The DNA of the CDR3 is TGTGCCAGCAGGGACGGACAGGGGTTCGGTGGCTACACCTTC.

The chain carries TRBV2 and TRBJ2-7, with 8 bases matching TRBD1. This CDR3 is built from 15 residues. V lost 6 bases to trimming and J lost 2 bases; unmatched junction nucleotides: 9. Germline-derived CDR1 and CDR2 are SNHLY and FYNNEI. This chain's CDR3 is CASSPDRVRAYEQYF. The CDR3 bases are TGTGCCAGCAGCCCGGACAGGGTGAGGGCCTACGAGCAGTACTTC. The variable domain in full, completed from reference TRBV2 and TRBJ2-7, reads EPEVTQTPSHQVTQMGQEVILRCVPISNHLYFYWYRQILGQKVEFLVSFYNNEISEKSEIFDDQFSVERPDGSNFTLKIRSTKLEDSAMYFCASSPDRVRAYEQYFGPGTRLTVT.

The CDR3 spells CASSEVIGDEKLFF. The CDR3 nucleotides are TGTGCCAGCAGTGAGGTAATCGGCGATGAAAAACTGTTTTTT. The chain is built from TRBV2 and TRBJ1-4; D is unclear. Trimming cost V 3 bases and J 6 bases, with 11 bases left between them. The CDR3 has 14 amino acids. The V gene's germline CDR1 is SNHLY and CDR2 FYNNEI.

CDR3: CASNQVRGPGNTIYF. In nucleotides, the CDR3 is TGTGCCAGCAATCAAGTACGAGGGCCTGGAAACACCATATATTTT. The chain uses TRBV11-2 and TRBJ1-3; D not certain. CDR1 SGHAT and CDR2 FQNNGV come from the germline V gene. V lost 7 bases, J lost 2 bases, and 15 bases lay in between. The CDR3 is 15 residues long.

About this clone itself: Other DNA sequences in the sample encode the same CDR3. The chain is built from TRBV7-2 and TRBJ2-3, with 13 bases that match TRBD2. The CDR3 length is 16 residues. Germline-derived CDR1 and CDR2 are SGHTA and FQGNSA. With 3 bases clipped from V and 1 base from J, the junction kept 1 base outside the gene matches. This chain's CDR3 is CASSLGLAGRTDTQYF. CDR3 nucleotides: TGTGCCAGCAGCTTGGGACTAGCGGGACGCACAGATACGCAGTATTTT.

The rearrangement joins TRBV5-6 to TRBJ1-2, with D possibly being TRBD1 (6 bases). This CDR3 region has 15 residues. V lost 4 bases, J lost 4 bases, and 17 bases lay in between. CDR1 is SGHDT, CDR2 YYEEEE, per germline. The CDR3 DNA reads TGTGCCAGCAGCCCTGAACAGGGTGTAGGCTATGGCTACACCTTC. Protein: CASSPEQGVGYGYTF.

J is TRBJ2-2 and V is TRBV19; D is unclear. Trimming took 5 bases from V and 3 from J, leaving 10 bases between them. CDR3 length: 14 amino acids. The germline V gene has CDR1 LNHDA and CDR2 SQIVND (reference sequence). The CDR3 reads CASSLQRDTGELFF. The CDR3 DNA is TGTGCCAGTAGTCTGCAGCGTGACACCGGGGAGCTGTTTTTT.